Listed below are T cell receptor beta chains from one sample, sequenced in a study of response to subunit inactivated influenza vaccine. Using its own MiXCR run on the RT-PCR reads, TCRdb lists one record per CDR3 protein. In the table there are around 650,000 distinct CDR3 sequences, more than 15% of which are singletons. This sample comprised PBMCs from blood, obtained 11 to 12 days after vaccination. Source of these receptors: a man aged 50 to 60 who received an inactivated influenza vaccine. The CDR3 runs from the conserved cysteine through the conserved F or W. The order of the fields is clone size, J gene, D gene, V gene, CDR3 protein, CDR3 DNA. A D gene is named only where the DNA matches it firmly. Expanded clones are given a class, and other clones once, few, many or no size at all.

NA,TRBJ1-5,NA,TRBV27,CASSLLQGGQPQHF,TGTGCCAGCAGTTTATTACAGGGTGGACAGCCCCAGCATTTT
NA,TRBJ2-2,NA,TRBV20-1,CSASSEGDGELFF,TGCAGTGCTAGTAGTGAAGGGGACGGGGAGCTGTTTTTT
few,TRBJ1-2,NA,TRBV7-9,CATQGYYGYTF,TGTGCCACCCAGGGGTACTATGGCTACACCTTC
NA,TRBJ1-2,NA,TRBV19,CASSIPGSNGYTF,TGTGCCAGTAGTATACCGGGCTCGAATGGCTACACCTTC
NA,TRBJ1-2,TRBD1,TRBV12-3/TRBV12-4,CASSLSPDRGGGYTF,TGTGCCAGCAGTTTAAGCCCGGACAGGGGAGGTGGCTACACCTTC
many,TRBJ2-3,TRBD1,TRBV6-5,CASSYSRTGVGDTQYF,TGTGCCAGCAGTTACTCGCGGACAGGGGTAGGAGATACGCAGTATTTT
few,TRBJ1-2,NA,TRBV29-1,CSVLRGGYTF,TGCAGCGTCCTCAGGGGTGGCTACACCTTC
few,TRBJ2-1,NA,TRBV20-1,CSATRGQPGYNEQFF,TGCAGTGCTACGAGAGGACAGCCGGGGTACAATGAGCAGTTCTTC
NA,TRBJ1-2,NA,TRBV5-5,CASSPWTAYGYTF,TGTGCCAGCAGCCCTTGGACGGCCTATGGCTACACCTTC
NA,TRBJ2-3,TRBD1,TRBV7-2,CASSVYRGGTDTQYF,TGTGCCAGCAGCGTATACAGGGGAGGCACAGATACGCAGTATTTT
many,TRBJ2-2,TRBD1,TRBV7-2,CASSSRTGADGELFF,TGTGCCAGCAGCTCGAGGACAGGGGCAGACGGGGAGCTGTTTTTT
NA,TRBJ2-3,NA,TRBV28,CASSIGLGDTQYF,TGTGCCAGCAGTATAGGGTTGGGAGATACGCAGTATTTT
NA,TRBJ2-2,NA,TRBV20-1,CSARLDRGANTGELFF,TGCAGTGCTAGATTGGACCGAGGGGCCAACACCGGGGAGCTGTTTTTT
many,TRBJ2-3,TRBD2,TRBV4-3,CASSPGGAGDTQYF,TGCGCCAGCAGCCCCGGAGGAGCGGGGGATACGCAGTATTTT
NA,TRBJ2-7,TRBD1,TRBV11-2,CASSSLDRVPYEQYF,TGTGCCAGCAGCTCCCTGGACAGGGTACCCTACGAGCAGTACTTC
many,TRBJ2-7,NA,TRBV5-1,CASSRGGFRRNSYEQYF,TGCGCCAGCAGCCGAGGTGGATTTCGACGGAACTCCTACGAGCAGTACTTC
NA,TRBJ2-7,TRBD2,TRBV6-1,CASSTGTSGRKQYF,TGTGCCAGCAGCACCGGGACTAGCGGGAGAAAGCAGTACTTC
few,TRBJ2-1,NA,TRBV29-1,CSVATRGNEQFF,TGCAGCGTTGCCACCAGGGGTAATGAGCAGTTCTTC
many,TRBJ2-1,TRBD2,TRBV10-3,CAISGRTSGTYNEQFF,TGTGCCATCAGTGGGAGGACTAGCGGAACCTACAATGAGCAGTTCTTC
NA,TRBJ2-7,NA,TRBV20-1,CSAHLQGVYEQYF,TGCAGTGCGCATCTACAAGGGGTCTACGAGCAGTACTTC
many,TRBJ2-3,TRBD2,TRBV20-1,CSARGLAGTTDTQYF,TGCAGTGCTAGAGGACTAGCGGGGACCACAGATACGCAGTATTTT
NA,TRBJ2-7,NA,TRBV6-5,CASSYASISSYEQYF,TGTGCCAGCAGTTACGCGTCGATAAGCTCCTACGAGCAGTACTTC
few,TRBJ2-1,TRBD2,TRBV12-3/TRBV12-4,CASSPGGQIYNEQFF,TGTGCCAGCAGTCCGGGGGGGCAGATATACAATGAGCAGTTCTTC
few,TRBJ2-3,NA,TRBV9,CASSVPDTQYF,TGTGCCAGCAGCGTACCAGATACGCAGTATTTT
few,TRBJ2-1,NA,TRBV28,CASSADSDLYNEQFF,TGTGCCAGCAGTGCGGACAGCGACCTCTACAATGAGCAGTTCTTC
many,TRBJ2-1,NA,TRBV20-1,CSARSRSDRYNEQFF,TGCAGTGCTAGATCGCGCTCGGACCGCTACAATGAGCAGTTCTTC
few,TRBJ2-5,TRBD2,TRBV28,CASSLFSGGAGLKETQYF,TGTGCCAGCAGTTTGTTTAGCGGGGGGGCCGGATTAAAAGAGACCCAGTACTTC
NA,TRBJ1-2,NA,TRBV18,CASSPQGRNYGYTF,TGTGCCAGCTCACCTCAAGGACGTAACTATGGCTACACCTTC
few,TRBJ1-6,NA,TRBV2,CASSEALLTGSNNSPLHF,TGTGCCAGCAGTGAAGCGCTTCTGACAGGCTCAAATAATTCACCCCTCCACTTT
many,TRBJ2-7,NA,TRBV28,CASSFVTGPYEQYF,TGTGCCAGCAGTTTCGTTACCGGCCCATACGAGCAGTACTTC
many,TRBJ2-3,NA,TRBV7-3,CASSPPGERGTDTQYF,TGTGCCAGCAGCCCCCCCGGGGAGCGGGGCACAGATACGCAGTATTTT
few,TRBJ1-1,NA,TRBV19,CASSKTGDTEAFF,TGTGCCAGTAGTAAGACAGGAGACACTGAAGCTTTCTTT
many,TRBJ1-1,TRBD1,TRBV9,CASSVGQLNTEAFF,TGTGCCAGCAGCGTGGGACAGTTGAACACTGAAGCTTTCTTT
many,TRBJ2-7,NA,TRBV10-3,CAISEFGDEQYF,TGTGCCATCAGTGAGTTTGGGGACGAGCAGTACTTC
many,TRBJ2-4,TRBD1,TRBV20-1,CSALRDRVQNIQYF,TGCAGTGCTCTCCGGGACAGGGTGCAAAACATTCAGTACTTC
NA,TRBJ2-2,TRBD1,TRBV5-1,CASTERTGVGELVF,TGCGCCAGCACCGAACGGACAGGGGTCGGGGAGCTGGTTTTT
few,TRBJ2-1,TRBD1,TRBV28,CASSLRGRNEQFF,TGTGCCAGCAGTTTGAGGGGGCGGAATGAGCAGTTCTTC
many,TRBJ1-5,NA,TRBV7-2,CASSLVGGANQPQHF,TGTGCCAGCAGCTTAGTGGGGGGGGCAAATCAGCCCCAGCATTTT
few,TRBJ2-5,NA,TRBV6-2/TRBV6-3,CASSYSTRRREETQYF,TGTGCCAGCAGTTACTCGACCAGACGACGGGAAGAGACCCAGTACTTC
NA,TRBJ2-3,TRBD2,TRBV7-3,CASSLGLAGVSFSTDTQYF,TGTGCCAGCAGCTTGGGACTAGCGGGAGTAAGTTTTAGCACAGATACGCAGTATTTT
NA,TRBJ1-6,TRBD1,TRBV10-3,CAISPGTGGSPLHF,TGTGCCATCAGCCCCGGGACAGGGGGGTCACCCCTCCACTTT
NA,TRBJ1-1,NA,TRBV6-2/TRBV6-3,CASSYSIGADTEAFF,TGTGCCAGCAGTTACTCGATAGGGGCGGACACTGAAGCTTTCTTT